This TCR beta chain was sequenced during a study of T cells after yellow fever vaccination. Whole-study context: Each low-cell-number fraction was prepared by means of SMART-Seq v4 Ultra Low Input.

In TCRdb, the 5' RACE reads were re-called with MiXCR into one record per CDR3 protein. The table has 250,000 to 300,000 distinct CDR3 sequences, around 8.6% seen once. General study results and limits: Most primary-vaccination clones recurred post-booster (around 97% CD4, around 88% CD8).

A note on this clonotype: The antigen is not known.

Trimming removed 5 bases from V and 4 bases from J, with 16 bases in between. The CDR3 spans 15 residues. Germline V gene sequence: CDR1 SEHNR, CDR2 FQNEAQ (reference sequence). The gene calls are TRBV7-9 and TRBJ2-3; the D gene is possibly TRBD2 (6 bases). The clonotype originates from a young man who received the YFV17D yellow fever vaccine. The sample was CD4+ T cells sorted from PBMCs, taken 5 days after the yellow fever booster vaccination. CDR3 nucleotides: TGTGCCAGCAGCCGACTAGAGGGAGGTGCAGATACGCAGTATTTT. This translates into CASSRLEGGADTQYF.